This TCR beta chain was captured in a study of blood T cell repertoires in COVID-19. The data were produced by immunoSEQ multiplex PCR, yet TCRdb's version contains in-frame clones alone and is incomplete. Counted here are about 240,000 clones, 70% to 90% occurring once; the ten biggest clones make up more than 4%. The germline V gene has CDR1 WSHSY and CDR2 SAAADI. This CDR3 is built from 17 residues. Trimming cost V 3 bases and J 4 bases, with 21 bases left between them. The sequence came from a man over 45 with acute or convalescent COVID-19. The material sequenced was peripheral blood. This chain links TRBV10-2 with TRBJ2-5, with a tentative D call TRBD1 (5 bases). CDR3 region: CASSDNPRVGWGETQYF. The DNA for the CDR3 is TGCGCCAGCAGTGATAACCCCAGGGTTGGATGGGGAGAGACCCAGTACTTC.